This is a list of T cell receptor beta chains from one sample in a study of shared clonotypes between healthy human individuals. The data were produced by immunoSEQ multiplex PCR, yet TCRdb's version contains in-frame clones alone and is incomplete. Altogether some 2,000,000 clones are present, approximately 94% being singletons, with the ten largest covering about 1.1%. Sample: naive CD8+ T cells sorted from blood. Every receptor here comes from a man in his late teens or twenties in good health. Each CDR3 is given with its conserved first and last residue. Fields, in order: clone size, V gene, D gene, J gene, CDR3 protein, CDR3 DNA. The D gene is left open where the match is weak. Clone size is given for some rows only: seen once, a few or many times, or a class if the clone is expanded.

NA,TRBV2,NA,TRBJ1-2,CASSEESWTKDGYTF,TGTGCCAGCAGTGAAGAATCGTGGACAAAAGATGGCTACACCTTC
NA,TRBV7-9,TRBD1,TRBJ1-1,CASSSAPGQGEAFF,TGTGCCAGCAGCTCGGCACCGGGACAGGGGGAAGCTTTCTTT
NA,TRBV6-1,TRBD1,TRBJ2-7,CASSEDLVGTGVYEQYF,TGTGCCAGCAGTGAAGATCTTGTCGGGACAGGGGTATACGAGCAGTACTTC
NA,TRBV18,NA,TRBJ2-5,CASSPETRSRETQYF,TGTGCCAGCTCACCCGAGACTAGAAGTAGGGAGACCCAGTACTTC
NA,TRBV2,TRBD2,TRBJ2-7,CASLYSLAGGSPSYEQYF,TGTGCCAGCCTATACTCACTAGCGGGGGGCTCCCCAAGCTACGAGCAGTACTTC
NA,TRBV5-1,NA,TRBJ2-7,CASSPTRDEQYF,TGCGCCAGCAGCCCTACTCGAGACGAGCAGTACTTC
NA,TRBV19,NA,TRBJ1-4,CASTDFGGLGEKLFF,TGTGCCAGTACCGACTTTGGGGGTTTGGGGGAAAAACTGTTTTTT
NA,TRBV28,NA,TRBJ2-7,CASSLWGTYDEQYF,TGTGCCAGCAGTTTATGGGGGACTTACGACGAGCAGTACTTC
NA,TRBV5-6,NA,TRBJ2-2,CASSLGAGKLFF,TGTGCCAGCAGCTTGGGGGCAGGGAAGCTGTTTTTT
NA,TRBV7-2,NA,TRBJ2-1,CASSPAFPGDNEQFF,TGTGCCAGCAGCCCCGCTTTTCCGGGGGACAATGAGCAGTTCTTC
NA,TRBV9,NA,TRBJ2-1,CASTLTEGLYNEQFF,TGTGCCAGCACCCTGACTGAAGGACTCTACAATGAGCAGTTCTTC
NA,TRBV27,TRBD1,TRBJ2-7,CASSLAAGGPYEQYF,TGTGCCAGCAGTTTAGCGGCAGGGGGTCCCTACGAGCAGTACTTC
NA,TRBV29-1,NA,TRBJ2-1,CSGLGEGGEQFF,TGCAGCGGCCTGGGTGAAGGGGGTGAGCAGTTCTTC
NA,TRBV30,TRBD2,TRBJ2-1,CAWSVQVPLAGGDNEQFF,TGTGCCTGGAGTGTACAAGTACCTCTAGCGGGGGGGGACAATGAGCAGTTCTTC
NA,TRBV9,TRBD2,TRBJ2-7,CASSVTSGVEQYF,TGTGCCAGCAGCGTGACTAGCGGGGTGGAGCAGTACTTC
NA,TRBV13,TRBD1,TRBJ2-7,CASSATNGQGSSYEQYF,TGTGCCAGCAGCGCCACTAACGGACAGGGGAGCTCCTACGAGCAGTACTTC
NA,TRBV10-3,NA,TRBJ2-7,CAISESTYEQYF,TGTGCCATCAGTGAGTCTACCTACGAGCAGTACTTC
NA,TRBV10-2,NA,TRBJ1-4,CASSEFLVTNEKLFF,TGCGCCAGCAGTGAGTTTTTGGTTACGAATGAAAAACTGTTTTTT
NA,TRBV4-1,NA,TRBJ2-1,CASSQLIDEQFF,TGCGCCAGCAGCCAGTTAATAGATGAGCAGTTCTTC
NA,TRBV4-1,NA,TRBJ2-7,CASSQGITGYEQYF,TGCGCCAGCAGCCAAGGCATAACGGGATACGAGCAGTACTTC
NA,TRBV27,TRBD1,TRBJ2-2,CASSLWDRGNTGELFF,TGTGCCAGCAGTTTGTGGGACAGGGGAAACACCGGGGAGCTGTTTTTT
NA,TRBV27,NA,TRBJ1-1,CASSPPGDGEAFF,TGTGCCAGCAGTCCACCCGGGGACGGTGAAGCTTTCTTT
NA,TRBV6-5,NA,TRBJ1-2,CASSYSSGEVNYGYTF,TGTGCCAGCAGTTACTCGTCGGGGGAAGTTAACTATGGCTACACCTTC
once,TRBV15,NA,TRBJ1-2,CATSRDDESNYGYTF,TGTGCCACCAGCAGAGATGACGAGAGTAACTATGGCTACACCTTC
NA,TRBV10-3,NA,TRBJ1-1,CAITLSAGAGTEAFF,TGTGCCATCACCCTCTCAGCGGGGGCGGGAACTGAAGCTTTCTTT
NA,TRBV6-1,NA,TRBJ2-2,CASSEALASWTGELFF,TGTGCCAGCAGTGAAGCCCTGGCGTCATGGACCGGGGAGCTGTTTTTT
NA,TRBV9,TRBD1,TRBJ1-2,CASSPQGAGYTF,TGTGCCAGCAGCCCGCAGGGGGCCGGCTACACCTTC
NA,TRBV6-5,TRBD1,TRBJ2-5,CASSLVRDRGKTQYF,TGTGCCAGCAGTTTGGTCCGGGACAGGGGTAAGACCCAGTACTTC
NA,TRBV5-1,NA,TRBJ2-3,CASSLVGGGTDTQYF,TGCGCCAGCAGCTTGGTCGGGGGAGGCACAGATACGCAGTATTTT
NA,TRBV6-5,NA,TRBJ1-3,CASSYGGSGNTIYF,TGTGCCAGCAGTTACGGCGGCTCTGGAAACACCATATATTTT
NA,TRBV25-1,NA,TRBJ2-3,CASSAAGHNTDTQYF,TGTGCCAGCAGTGCGGCGGGACATAACACAGATACGCAGTATTTT
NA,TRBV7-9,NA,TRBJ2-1,CASSLEDLVNEQFF,TGTGCCAGCAGCTTAGAGGATCTAGTCAATGAGCAGTTCTTC
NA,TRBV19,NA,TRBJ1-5,CASSIVPYNQPQHF,TGTGCCAGTAGTATAGTTCCTTACAATCAGCCCCAGCATTTT
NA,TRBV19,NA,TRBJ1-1,CASSILSGMAEAFF,TGTGCCAGTAGTATTCTCTCAGGGATGGCTGAAGCTTTCTTT
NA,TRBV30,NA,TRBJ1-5,CAWSVGNEDNQPQHF,TGTGCCTGGAGTGTGGGTAATGAGGACAATCAGCCCCAGCATTTT
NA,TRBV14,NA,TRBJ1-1,CASSQFLRQLDRTGENTEAFF,TGTGCCAGCAGCCAATTTTTACGCCAACTGGACAGAACGGGCGAGAACACTGAAGCTTTCTTT
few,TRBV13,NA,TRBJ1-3,CASSYENTIYF,TGTGCCAGCAGCTACGAAAACACCATATATTTT
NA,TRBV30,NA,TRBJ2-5,CAWGEETQYF,TGTGCCTGGGGCGAGGAGACCCAGTACTTC
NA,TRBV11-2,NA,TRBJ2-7,CASSDGSYEQYF,TGTGCCAGCTCCGACGGTTCCTACGAGCAGTACTTC
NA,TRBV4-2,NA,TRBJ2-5,CASSQFNNDETQYF,TGTGCCAGCAGCCAATTTAACAACGACGAGACCCAGTACTTC
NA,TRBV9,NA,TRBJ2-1,CASTSRSDEQFF,TGTGCCAGCACTTCACGCAGCGATGAGCAGTTCTTC
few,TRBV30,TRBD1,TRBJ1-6,CAWSSGTGNSPLHF,TGTGCCTGGAGTTCCGGGACAGGGAATTCACCCCTCCACTTT
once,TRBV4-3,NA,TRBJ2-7,CASSQDFVSSSEQYF,TGCGCCAGCAGCCAAGATTTCGTCAGTTCCTCCGAGCAGTACTTC
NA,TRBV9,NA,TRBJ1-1,CASSQGNTEAFF,TGTGCCAGCAGTCAGGGGAACACTGAAGCTTTCTTT
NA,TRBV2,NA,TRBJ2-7,CASSDVFGQGWNEQYF,TGTGCCAGCAGTGATGTTTTTGGGCAGGGGTGGAACGAGCAGTACTTC
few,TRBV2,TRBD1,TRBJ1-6,CASRGQGNPPLHF,TGTGCCAGCAGGGGACAGGGGAACCCACCCCTCCACTTT
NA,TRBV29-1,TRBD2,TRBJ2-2,CSVLPGLAPGELFF,TGCAGCGTGTTACCGGGACTAGCGCCCGGGGAGCTGTTTTTT
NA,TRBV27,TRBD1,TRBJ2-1,CASGLNRGLYNEQFF,TGTGCCAGCGGATTAAACAGGGGGCTCTACAATGAGCAGTTCTTC
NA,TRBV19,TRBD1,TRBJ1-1,CASNFGQDEAFF,TGTGCCAGTAATTTTGGACAGGACGAAGCTTTCTTT
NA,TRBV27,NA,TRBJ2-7,CASSITGNEQYF,TGTGCCAGCAGTATTACAGGGAACGAGCAGTACTTC
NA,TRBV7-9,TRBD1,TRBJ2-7,CASSARQGPIYEQYF,TGTGCCAGCAGCGCCCGACAGGGACCCATCTACGAGCAGTACTTC
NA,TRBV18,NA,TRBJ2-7,CASSPPGQDPTDEQYF,TGTGCCAGCTCACCACCGGGCCAGGACCCTACAGACGAGCAGTACTTC
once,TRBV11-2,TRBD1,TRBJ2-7,CASSPRDSSYEQYF,TGTGCCAGCAGCCCCCGGGACAGCTCCTACGAGCAGTACTTC